Listed below are T cell receptor beta chains from one sample, sequenced in a study of shared clonotypes between healthy human individuals. Using immunoSEQ multiplex PCR, the repertoire was profiled, and TCRdb retains in-frame clones only, with some absent. The sample lists some 680,000 clones; around three quarters were seen once. Sample: memory CD4+ T cells sorted from blood. These receptors originate from a woman aged 25 to 39 in good health. Each CDR3 is given with its conserved first and last residue. The order of the fields is V gene, J gene, clone size, D gene, CDR3 DNA, CDR3 protein. A D gene is named only where the DNA matches it firmly. Size tells how often a clone was seen (once, few, many) or the class of an expanded clone, and some rows leave it out.

v_gene: TRBV6-5; j_gene: TRBJ1-1; abundance: few; d_gene: TRBD1; CDR3nt: TGTGCCAGCAGAGGACAGGGAAGGGACACTGAAGCTTTCTTT; CDR3aa: CASRGQGRDTEAFF
v_gene: TRBV7-6; j_gene: TRBJ2-5; abundance: NA; d_gene: NA; CDR3nt: TGTGCCACCTCCTATTCGTTCATTTCAGAGACCCAGTACTTC; CDR3aa: CATSYSFISETQYF
v_gene: TRBV19; j_gene: TRBJ1-2; abundance: once; d_gene: NA; CDR3nt: TGTGCCAGTAGTATGGTAGGGGGACTCTATGGCTACACCTTC; CDR3aa: CASSMVGGLYGYTF
v_gene: TRBV27; j_gene: TRBJ1-1; abundance: NA; d_gene: NA; CDR3nt: TGTGCCAGCAGTTTCTACAGGAACACTGAAGCTTTCTTT; CDR3aa: CASSFYRNTEAFF
v_gene: TRBV19; j_gene: TRBJ2-7; abundance: NA; d_gene: TRBD1; CDR3nt: TGTGCCAGTAGGACGAGGGACAGCTACGAGCAGTACTTC; CDR3aa: CASRTRDSYEQYF
v_gene: TRBV11-2; j_gene: TRBJ2-3; abundance: NA; d_gene: TRBD2; CDR3nt: TGTGCCAGCAGTATTAGCGGGATATCCGCCACCACAGATACGCAGTATTTT; CDR3aa: CASSISGISATTDTQYF
v_gene: TRBV4-1; j_gene: TRBJ2-2; abundance: NA; d_gene: TRBD2; CDR3nt: TGCGCCAGCAGCCAAGAAGGGGGACTAGAAACCGGGGAGCTGTTTTTT; CDR3aa: CASSQEGGLETGELFF
v_gene: TRBV23-1; j_gene: TRBJ2-6; abundance: NA; d_gene: NA; CDR3nt: TGCGCCAGCAGTCCACCTCGTACGCAACAAAGTCGGGCCAACGTCCTGACTTTC; CDR3aa: CASSPPRTQQSRANVLTF
v_gene: TRBV19; j_gene: TRBJ2-7; abundance: NA; d_gene: TRBD2; CDR3nt: TGTGCCAGTAATTCACCCCGGGGGGACGACGAGCAGTACTTC; CDR3aa: CASNSPRGDDEQYF
v_gene: TRBV11-2; j_gene: TRBJ2-7; abundance: NA; d_gene: NA; CDR3nt: TGTGCCAGCAGCTCCAGACAGTGGACCGGTAGCGAGCAGTACTTC; CDR3aa: CASSSRQWTGSEQYF
v_gene: TRBV13; j_gene: TRBJ2-3; abundance: NA; d_gene: TRBD2; CDR3nt: TGTGCCAGCAGCTCTAGCGGGGGCACAGATACGCAGTATTTT; CDR3aa: CASSSSGGTDTQYF
v_gene: TRBV11-2; j_gene: TRBJ2-4; abundance: few; d_gene: TRBD1; CDR3nt: TGTGCCAGCAGCCAAGACAGGGCTTCGGGCATTCAGTACTTC; CDR3aa: CASSQDRASGIQYF
v_gene: TRBV5-8; j_gene: TRBJ2-1; abundance: NA; d_gene: NA; CDR3nt: TGTGCCAGCAGCCCGCGGACTGGTTCGTCCGAGCAGTTCTTC; CDR3aa: CASSPRTGSSEQFF
v_gene: TRBV7-3; j_gene: TRBJ1-1; abundance: NA; d_gene: NA; CDR3nt: TGTGCCAGCGGGAAGCAGAGGAACACTGAAGCTTTCTTT; CDR3aa: CASGKQRNTEAFF
v_gene: TRBV4-1; j_gene: TRBJ2-3; abundance: NA; d_gene: NA; CDR3nt: TGCGCCAGCAGCCAGGAGACAGGTTGGGCGCAGTATTTT; CDR3aa: CASSQETGWAQYF
v_gene: TRBV6-4; j_gene: TRBJ2-1; abundance: NA; d_gene: TRBD2; CDR3nt: TGTGCCAGCTCGTACCTCCCAGTGACTAGCGGCAGCTCCTACAATGAGCAGTTCTTC; CDR3aa: CASSYLPVTSGSSYNEQFF
v_gene: TRBV11-1; j_gene: TRBJ2-6; abundance: once; d_gene: TRBD1; CDR3nt: TGTGCCAGCAGCCTTTTGGTGGGACAGGGACTTGGGGCCAACGTCCTGACTTTC; CDR3aa: CASSLLVGQGLGANVLTF
v_gene: TRBV7-2; j_gene: TRBJ2-6; abundance: NA; d_gene: NA; CDR3nt: TGTGCCAGCAGCTTTGGGGGGTCTGGGGCCAACGTCCTGACTTTC; CDR3aa: CASSFGGSGANVLTF
v_gene: TRBV2; j_gene: TRBJ1-1; abundance: NA; d_gene: NA; CDR3nt: TGTGCCAGCCCTCCCGGGTCATCATTGAACACTGAAGCTTTCTTT; CDR3aa: CASPPGSSLNTEAFF
v_gene: TRBV5-1; j_gene: TRBJ2-7; abundance: NA; d_gene: TRBD1; CDR3nt: TGCGCCAGCAGCCCAGGGACAGTCTACGAGCAGTACTTC; CDR3aa: CASSPGTVYEQYF
v_gene: TRBV7-3; j_gene: TRBJ2-6; abundance: NA; d_gene: NA; CDR3nt: TGTGCCAGCAGCCAAGGTTCAAACTCTGGGGCCAACGTCCTGACTTTC; CDR3aa: CASSQGSNSGANVLTF
v_gene: TRBV29-1; j_gene: TRBJ2-1; abundance: NA; d_gene: TRBD2; CDR3nt: TGCAGCGTTGAGAACCCTTTCGGGGGACTAGCGGACTACAATGAGCAGTTCTTC; CDR3aa: CSVENPFGGLADYNEQFF
v_gene: TRBV18; j_gene: TRBJ1-1; abundance: few; d_gene: TRBD1; CDR3nt: TGTGCCAGCTCAGCAGGGGGCTTGACGACTGAAGCTTTCTTT; CDR3aa: CASSAGGLTTEAFF
v_gene: TRBV7-9; j_gene: TRBJ2-3; abundance: NA; d_gene: NA; CDR3nt: TGTGCCAGCAGCCAGGCCCCAGATACGCAGTATTTT; CDR3aa: CASSQAPDTQYF
v_gene: TRBV28; j_gene: TRBJ2-2; abundance: NA; d_gene: NA; CDR3nt: TGTGCCAGCAGGTCTTCTCGCGTATCGAACACCGGGGAGCTGTTTTTT; CDR3aa: CASRSSRVSNTGELFF
v_gene: TRBV5-1; j_gene: TRBJ2-1; abundance: NA; d_gene: NA; CDR3nt: TGCGCCAGCAGCGGCAGGGTGGTTTCCAATGAGCAGTTCTTC; CDR3aa: CASSGRVVSNEQFF
v_gene: TRBV19; j_gene: TRBJ2-7; abundance: few; d_gene: NA; CDR3nt: TGTGCCAGTAGTATGGTTCAGCTTGGGGAGCAGTACTTC; CDR3aa: CASSMVQLGEQYF
v_gene: TRBV9; j_gene: TRBJ2-3; abundance: few; d_gene: NA; CDR3nt: TGTGCCAGCACCCCCACAACGCTTCCGCCGCCGCAGTATTTT; CDR3aa: CASTPTTLPPPQYF
v_gene: TRBV29-1; j_gene: TRBJ2-1; abundance: NA; d_gene: NA; CDR3nt: TGCAGCGTTGTCGTACTAGCCTCTTTCTACAATGAGCAGTTCTTC; CDR3aa: CSVVVLASFYNEQFF
v_gene: TRBV5-1; j_gene: TRBJ2-1; abundance: NA; d_gene: TRBD2; CDR3nt: TGCGCCAGCAGCAGTAGCGGGAGCGAAGTGTATGAGCAGTTCTTC; CDR3aa: CASSSSGSEVYEQFF
v_gene: TRBV28; j_gene: TRBJ2-4; abundance: few; d_gene: NA; CDR3nt: TGTGCCAGCAGTTTTCTCGGTAAAGCGGACATTCAGTACTTC; CDR3aa: CASSFLGKADIQYF
v_gene: TRBV5-1; j_gene: TRBJ2-7; abundance: NA; d_gene: NA; CDR3nt: TGCGCCAGCAGCTTGGCCAGCCACAACTACGAGCAGTACTTC; CDR3aa: CASSLASHNYEQYF
v_gene: TRBV18; j_gene: TRBJ2-3; abundance: few; d_gene: NA; CDR3nt: TGTGCCAGCTCCCAAGGAATCGCGGCAGATACGCAGTATTTT; CDR3aa: CASSQGIAADTQYF
v_gene: TRBV28; j_gene: TRBJ1-1; abundance: once; d_gene: TRBD1; CDR3nt: TGTGCCAGCAGAATTCCGGGACAGAGCATGAACACTGAAGCTTTCTTT; CDR3aa: CASRIPGQSMNTEAFF
v_gene: TRBV11-2; j_gene: TRBJ2-7; abundance: NA; d_gene: NA; CDR3nt: TGTGCCAGCAGCAGGGACGGGATCCCCTACGAGCAGTACTTC; CDR3aa: CASSRDGIPYEQYF
v_gene: TRBV7-2; j_gene: TRBJ2-5; abundance: once; d_gene: TRBD1; CDR3nt: TGTGCCAGCAGCTTAGGGGACAGGGGCAGCCAAGAGACCCAGTACTTC; CDR3aa: CASSLGDRGSQETQYF
v_gene: TRBV28; j_gene: TRBJ2-7; abundance: NA; d_gene: TRBD2; CDR3nt: TGTGCCAGCACACCCCTGGGGAGCGGGAGCTCCTACGAGCAGTACTTC; CDR3aa: CASTPLGSGSSYEQYF
v_gene: TRBV14; j_gene: TRBJ1-3; abundance: many; d_gene: NA; CDR3nt: TGTGCCAGCAGCCAAGAAGTTTACTCTGGAAACACCATATATTTT; CDR3aa: CASSQEVYSGNTIYF
v_gene: TRBV6-4; j_gene: TRBJ2-1; abundance: NA; d_gene: TRBD2; CDR3nt: TGTGCCAGCAGTGACAGGGGCGGGAGTGGGGATGAGCAGTTCTTC; CDR3aa: CASSDRGGSGDEQFF
v_gene: TRBV18; j_gene: TRBJ2-1; abundance: NA; d_gene: TRBD2; CDR3nt: TGTGCCAGCTCACAAAGACTAGCGGGAGCGAATGAGCAGTTCTTC; CDR3aa: CASSQRLAGANEQFF
v_gene: TRBV7-8; j_gene: TRBJ1-5; abundance: NA; d_gene: NA; CDR3nt: TGTGCCAGCAGCGCCCAGGAGCGGAATCAGCCCCAGCATTTT; CDR3aa: CASSAQERNQPQHF
v_gene: TRBV7-6; j_gene: TRBJ2-2; abundance: NA; d_gene: NA; CDR3nt: TGTGCCAGCAGCCCGAACACCGGGGAGCTGTTTTTT; CDR3aa: CASSPNTGELFF